This TCR beta chain was captured by sequencing in a study of identical twins. Trimming cost V 2 bases and J 2 bases; bases outside gene matches: 10. CDR1 and CDR2 (germline): DFQATT, SNEGSKA (reference sequence). This CDR3 is built from 17 residues. TCRdb reprocessed the 5' RACE reads via MiXCR and lists one record per CDR3 protein. The table lists 420,000 or so distinct CDR3 sequences, under 20% of them singletons. This clonotype was recorded many times. V is TRBV20-1 and J is TRBJ2-3; 10 bases are a match to TRBD1. Sequenced sample: naive T cells sorted from blood. This TCR was recovered from a man aged 45 to 65 in good health. CDR3 coding DNA: TGCAGTGCTAGATCTCTCAAGGGGACAGGGGTCACAGATACGCAGTATTTT. It translates to CSARSLKGTGVTDTQYF.